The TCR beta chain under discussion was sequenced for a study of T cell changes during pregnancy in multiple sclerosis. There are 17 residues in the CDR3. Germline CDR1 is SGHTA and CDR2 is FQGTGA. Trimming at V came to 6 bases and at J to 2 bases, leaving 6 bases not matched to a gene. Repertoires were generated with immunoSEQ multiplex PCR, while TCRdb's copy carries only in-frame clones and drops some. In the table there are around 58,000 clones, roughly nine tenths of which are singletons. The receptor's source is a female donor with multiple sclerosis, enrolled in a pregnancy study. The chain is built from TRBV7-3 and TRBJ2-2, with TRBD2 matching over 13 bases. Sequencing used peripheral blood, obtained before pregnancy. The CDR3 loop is CASRQTSGGTNTGELFF. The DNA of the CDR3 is TGTGCCAGCAGACAGACTAGCGGGGGGACTAACACCGGGGAGCTGTTTTTT. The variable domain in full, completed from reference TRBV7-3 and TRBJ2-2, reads GAGVSQTPSNKVTEKGKYVELRCDPISGHTALYWYRQSLGQGPEFLIYFQGTGAADDSGLPNDRFFAVRPEGSVSTLKIQRTERGDSAVYLCASRQTSGGTNTGELFFGEGSRLTVL.